Listed below are T cell receptor beta chains from one sample, sequenced in a study of T-cell memory formation after mild COVID-19. TCRdb processed the 5' RACE reads anew with MiXCR; each CDR3 protein has one entry. The top ten hold about 7.5% of the sample, which has about 560,000 distinct CDR3 sequences, around a sixth seen once. The sequencing input was PBMCs or a T cell subset sorted from them (not recorded which). The receptors originated from an adult woman who had mild COVID-19 (a few samples of this study predate the infection). Cell type and time point are not known. CDR3s include the opening cysteine and the closing phenylalanine or tryptophan. Fields, in order: J gene, D gene, V gene, clone size, CDR3 protein, CDR3 DNA. The D gene is left open where the match is weak. Size values are once, few and many counts, or a class for expanded clones, and some rows have none.

TRBJ2-7 TRBD1 TRBV7-6 few CASSLVRDRWPRTHEQYF TGTGCCAGCAGCTTAGTTAGGGACAGGTGGCCGAGGACCCACGAGCAGTACTTC
TRBJ1-1 . TRBV5-1 few CASSVGHMNTEAFF TGCGCCAGCAGCGTGGGACATATGAACACTGAAGCTTTCTTT
TRBJ1-6 . TRBV7-9 . CASSFGEVANSPLHF TGTGCCAGCAGCTTTGGGGAGGTTGCTAATTCACCCCTCCACTTT
TRBJ1-5 TRBD1 TRBV6-5 few CASSLQGEGQPQHF TGTGCCAGCAGTTTACAGGGGGAGGGTCAGCCCCAGCATTTT
TRBJ2-7 TRBD2 TRBV29-1 once CSVRSAGAEQYF TGCAGCGTCCGATCGGCGGGAGCCGAGCAGTACTTC
TRBJ2-5 . TRBV23-1 few CASSQSWQGQETQYF TGCGCCAGCAGTCAATCTTGGCAGGGCCAAGAGACCCAGTACTTC
TRBJ2-1 . TRBV5-1 few CASGLQNSREQFF TGCGCCAGCGGCCTACAAAACTCCCGTGAGCAGTTCTTC
TRBJ1-6 . TRBV11-3 . CASSSFAGLNSPLHF TGTGCCAGCAGCTCGTTTGCAGGGCTTAATTCACCCCTCCACTTT
TRBJ2-7 TRBD1 TRBV5-5 few CASSLGSGTGTYEQYF TGTGCCAGCAGCTTGGGCAGCGGGACAGGGACCTACGAGCAGTACTTC
TRBJ2-2 . TRBV12-3/TRBV12-4 few CASSNLLRSGELFF TGTGCCAGCAGCAACCTTCTCCGGTCCGGGGAGCTGTTTTTT
TRBJ1-5 . TRBV7-9 many CASSLGGIRAEPQHF TGTGCCAGCAGCTTAGGAGGGATTCGAGCGGAGCCCCAGCATTTT
TRBJ2-7 TRBD2 TRBV20-1 few CSARDASGSPHEQYF TGCAGTGCTAGAGACGCCAGCGGGAGCCCTCACGAGCAGTACTTC
TRBJ2-1 TRBD2 TRBV12-3/TRBV12-4 . CASSRLADYNEQFF TGTGCCAGCAGTAGACTAGCGGATTACAATGAGCAGTTCTTC
TRBJ1-6 . TRBV14 few CASSWGGGSNSPLHF TGTGCCAGCAGCTGGGGTGGAGGGAGTAATTCACCCCTCCACTTT
TRBJ1-1 . TRBV7-9 few CASSLALPGTTEAFF TGTGCCAGCAGCTTAGCGCTGCCAGGGACCACTGAAGCTTTCTTT
TRBJ1-2 . TRBV4-1 . CASSQITGQGYTF TGCGCCAGCAGCCAAATAACAGGGCAGGGCTACACCTTC
TRBJ2-1 . TRBV9 few CASSWDGYNEQFF TGTGCCAGCAGCTGGGACGGGTACAATGAGCAGTTCTTC
TRBJ1-2 . TRBV7-8 many CASSPFSGEGYTF TGTGCCAGCAGCCCGTTTTCGGGGGAAGGCTACACCTTC
TRBJ1-2 TRBD1 TRBV7-3 few CASSFDRVSGYTF TGTGCCAGCAGCTTCGACAGGGTTAGTGGCTACACCTTC
TRBJ2-5 . TRBV29-1 many CSVEETQYF TGCAGCGTTGAAGAGACCCAGTACTTC
TRBJ2-4 . TRBV5-6 few CASSRGGADKNIQYF TGTGCCAGCAGCCGCGGAGGGGCAGACAAAAACATTCAGTACTTC
TRBJ2-7 TRBD2 TRBV24-1 many CATSDPGTSGYEQYF TGTGCCACCAGTGACCCCGGGACTAGCGGCTACGAGCAGTACTTC
TRBJ1-5 TRBD1 TRBV19 . CASSVGQGRGQPQHF TGTGCCAGTAGCGTAGGACAGGGACGAGGCCAGCCCCAGCATTTT
TRBJ2-2 TRBD2 TRBV5-1 . CASSRAGAQIAGELFF TGCGCCAGCAGTCGAGCGGGAGCGCAAATAGCCGGGGAGCTGTTTTTT